These 18 T cell receptor beta chains were sequenced from one sample in a study of T cells in Graves' hyperthyroidism and ophthalmopathy. RNA transcripts gave rise to amplified TCR beta CDR3 regions. The HTBI primer set served for first-round RT-PCR of the TCR CDR3. TCRdb called the multiplex PCR reads again in MiXCR, with one record for every CDR3 protein. This sample yields about 640,000 distinct CDR3 sequences, of which less than 25% are seen a single time; about 34% belongs to the top ten. The material sequenced was blood. The receptor source for this set is a man aged 25 to 45 with Graves' ophthalmopathy.

V and J are TRBV27 and TRBJ1-6; the D is unclear. Trimming stripped 6 bases from V and 0 bases from J, with 9 bases between. Germline V lookup: CDR1 MNHEY, CDR2 SMNVEV (reference sequence). CDR3 length equals 15 residues. CDR3 sequence: CASRVEFSYNSPLHF. In DNA, the CDR3 is TGTGCCAGCAGGGTGGAGTTCTCCTATAATTCACCCCTCCACTTT.

The chain couples TRBV6-1 to TRBJ2-1, with a weak D call TRBD1 (6 bases). Trimming removed 6 bases from V and 4 bases from J, with 16 bases in between. The CDR3 length is 15 residues. Germline V CDR1 and CDR2: MNHNS, SASEGT. Written as DNA, the CDR3 is TGTGCCAGCAGGCAATCCGGGACACTATACAATGAGCAGTTCTTC. It translates to CASRQSGTLYNEQFF.

This clonotype was counted only a few times. J is TRBJ2-1 and V is TRBV28; 8 bases align to TRBD2. Germline CDR1 and CDR2: MDHEN and SYDVKM. CDR3 length: 14 amino acids. Unmatched junction bases numbered 10, after V lost 8 bases and J lost 7 bases. The CDR3 coding sequence is TGTGCCAGCGGGTTGGGACTAGATGGGAATGAGCAGTTCTTC. This encodes CASGLGLDGNEQFF. The whole variable domain, remainder taken from reference TRBV28 and TRBJ2-1, is DVKVTQSSRYLVKRTGEKVFLECVQDMDHENMFWYRQDPGLGLRLIYFSYDVKMKEKGDIPEGYSVSREKKERFSLILESASTNQTSMYLCASGLGLDGNEQFFGPGTRLTVL.

This clonotype has just a few counts. The chain has TRBV6-1 and TRBJ1-5, with 7 bases matching TRBD1. Trimming took 1 base from V and 3 from J; bases not matched to a gene: 9. CDR3 length: 17 amino acids. CDR1 and CDR2 (germline): MNHNS, SASEGT. The CDR3 DNA reads as TGTGCCAGCAGTGAAGGCGGGGGGACAGCAGTCAATCAGCCCCAGCATTTT. It is translated as CASSEGGGTAVNQPQHF.

As regards this clonotype: Relative to the germline gene, one junction end is altered; a read error may explain this. This sequence joins TRBV20-1 and TRBJ2-3, with 12 positions matching TRBD2. Germline V CDR1 and CDR2: DFQATT, SNEGSKA (reference sequence). This CDR3 region has 17 residues. DNA of the CDR3: TGCGGTGCTAGAGGCCCCACTAGCGGGAGGAGGACAGATACGCAGTATTTT. Translation: CGARGPTSGRRTDTQYF.

This clonotype was seen many times. This rearrangement joins TRBV30 to TRBJ2-1; 7 bases align to TRBD1. Germline assignment: CDR1 GTSNPN and CDR2 SVGIG (reference sequence). Trimming took 2 bases from V and 6 from J; bases not matched to a gene: 7. This CDR3 spans 14 amino acids. CDR3 sequence (DNA): TGTGCCTGGAGTAGAGGGGGCCGGAGCAATGAGCAGTTCTTC. This sequence encodes CAWSRGGRSNEQFF. Filled out from reference TRBV30 and TRBJ2-1, the complete variable domain reads SQTIHQWPATLVQPVGSPLSLECTVEGTSNPNLYWYRQAAGRGLQLLFYSVGIGQISSEVPQNLSASRPQDRQFILSSKKLLLSDSGFYLCAWSRGGRSNEQFFGPGTRLTVL.

The rearrangement links TRBV29-1 to TRBJ1-1; a weak D match, TRBD1 (5 bases). This CDR3 has 13 residues. Trimming shortened V by 7 bases and J by 2 bases, and 14 bases separated the two germline ends. Germline loops: CDR1 SQVTM, CDR2 ANQGSEA. The CDR3 loop is CSAEGGVNTEAFF. As DNA, the CDR3 is TGCAGCGCCGAAGGAGGGGTTAACACTGAAGCTTTCTTT.

This clonotype has a count of ten or more. The gene calls are TRBV6-5 and TRBJ2-7; maybe TRBD1 (6 bases). The ends were cut back, 0 bases at V and 5 bases at J, with 8 bases in the middle. The CDR3 has 13 residues. Germline lookup yields CDR1 MNHEY and CDR2 SVGAGI. The CDR3 DNA reads as TGTGCCAGCAGTTACTCGGGGGACAACGAGCAGTACTTC. It codes for CASSYSGDNEQYF.

The CDR3 protein is CASSEPSTGELFF. Written as DNA, the CDR3 is TGTGCCAGCAGCGAGCCTTCCACCGGGGAGCTGTTTTTT. The J gene is TRBJ2-2, the V gene TRBV9, with no clear D. CDR1 and CDR2 (germline): SGDLS, YYNGEE. V was clipped by 3 bases and J by 4 bases, with 7 bases between them. This CDR3 comprises 13 residues.

There are a few counts of this clonotype. This chain uses TRBV18 with TRBJ2-5, with D perhaps TRBD1 or TRBD2 (6 bases each). The V and J ends lost 3 bases and 4 bases respectively, with 12 bases between them. This CDR3 region has 14 residues. Germline CDR1 is KGHSH and CDR2 is LQKENI. The CDR3, as DNA: TGTGCCAGCTCACCGCGGGACATCTTAGAGACCCAGTACTTC. Protein product: CASSPRDILETQYF.

V and J are TRBV12-3 or TRBV12-4 and TRBJ2-7; 7 nucleotides agree with TRBD2. Trimming took 3 bases from V and 5 from J; bases not matched to a gene: 7. The CDR3 runs 14 residues. The CDR3 sequence is CASSLGGTYDEQYF. CDR3 sequence (DNA): TGTGCCAGCAGTTTGGGGGGGACCTACGACGAGCAGTACTTC.

This clonotype was found once. CDR3 in DNA: TGTGCCAGCTCACCAAGACTAGCGGGAGATGTCGTCGAGACCCAGTACTTC. Amino acids: CASSPRLAGDVVETQYF. The chain joins TRBV18 to TRBJ2-5, with 12 bases matching TRBD2. This CDR3 contains 17 residues. Germline CDR1 is KGHSH and CDR2 is LQKENI. After removal of 2 bases from V and 5 bases from J, the junction contained 9 bases not matched to a gene. The variable domain in full, completed from reference TRBV18 and TRBJ2-5, reads NAGVMQNPRHLVRRRGQEARLRCSPMKGHSHVYWYRQLPEEGLKFMVYLQKENIIDESGMPKERFSAEFPKEGPSILRIQQVVRGDSAAYFCASSPRLAGDVVETQYFGPGTRLLVL.

About this clonotype itself: Its ends do not fully match the called genes, so a read error is possible. The chain carries TRBV6-2 or TRBV6-3 and TRBJ2-7, with D tentatively TRBD2 (5 bases). CDR1 is MNHEY, CDR2 SVGEGT, per germline. This CDR3 has 11 amino acids. CDR3 protein: CASTSGYEQCF. The CDR3 DNA reads as TGTGCCAGCACCAGCGGTTACGAGCAGTGCTTC.

In its sample, this clonotype was seen a few times. The rearrangement links TRBV27 to TRBJ2-3, with no clear D. CDR1 MNHEY and CDR2 SMNVEV come from the germline V gene (reference sequence). The CDR3 has 14 amino acids. The V end lost 4 bases, the J end lost 10 bases, and 18 bases lay between the germline ends. CDR3 amino acids: CASSSGGPQTPQYF. The CDR3 DNA sequence: TGTGCCAGCAGTTCGGGCGGCCCCCAGACTCCGCAGTATTTT.

As DNA, the CDR3 is TGTGCCAGCAAGACAGGGTATGGCTACACCTTC. Amino acid sequence: CASKTGYGYTF. V and J are TRBV28 and TRBJ1-2; 7 bases line up with TRBD1. The CDR3 consists of 11 residues. V lost 7 bases and J lost 5; bases outside the gene matches: 1. Looked up from germline, CDR1 is MDHEN and CDR2 is SYDVKM.

This clonotype was detected many times. V and J are TRBV18 and TRBJ2-5, with 11 bases identical to TRBD2. Trimming cost V 3 bases and J 5 bases; bases outside gene matches: 8. The CDR3 covers 16 residues. Looked up from germline, CDR1 is KGHSH and CDR2 is LQKENI. The CDR3 sequence is CASSPTSGSRGETQYF. The CDR3, as DNA: TGTGCCAGCTCACCTACTAGCGGGAGTCGAGGGGAGACCCAGTACTTC. Full variable domain (outside the CDR3, taken from reference TRBV18 and TRBJ2-5): NAGVMQNPRHLVRRRGQEARLRCSPMKGHSHVYWYRQLPEEGLKFMVYLQKENIIDESGMPKERFSAEFPKEGPSILRIQQVVRGDSAAYFCASSPTSGSRGETQYFGPGTRLLVL.

The gene calls are TRBV11-2 and TRBJ2-3, with D possibly being TRBD2 (6 bases). V lost 5 bases, J lost 5 bases, and 14 bases lay in between. CDR3 length equals 14 residues. Germline V lookup: CDR1 SGHAT, CDR2 FQNNGV. This CDR3 is CASSQSGVGDTQYF. The CDR3 DNA reads TGTGCCAGCAGCCAGTCGGGGGTGGGAGATACGCAGTATTTT.

This clonotype was seen many times. The chain uses TRBV28 and TRBJ2-1, with 8 bases aligning to TRBD2. The V and J ends lost 6 bases and 7 bases, in that order; junction bases with no gene match: 11. The CDR3 totals 15 residues. Germline loops: CDR1 MDHEN, CDR2 SYDVKM. CDR3 sequence: CASSLTSGGRNEQFF. The DNA of the CDR3 is TGTGCCAGCAGCCTCACGTCGGGAGGGCGGAATGAGCAGTTCTTC.